This T cell receptor beta chain stems from a study of blood T cells in healthy people across ages (dated by TCRdb to 2013 to 2016). Context from the whole study: In model experiments, roughly one uniquely barcoded TCR beta cDNA molecule per two T cells was captured by template switching. Two additional independent replicas of 1 million unique cDNA reads from the same blood draw were analyzed for two donors (one aged 18 to 30 and one aged 80 or older). To avoid experimental bias, donors of different ages were distributed randomly across sequencing lanes. To track age-related changes in TCR beta repertoire diversity, the study relied on deep sequencing normalized with unique cDNA molecular identifiers. Donors were grouped into four age groups: young (average roughly 16 years), middle-aged (39), aged (roughly 67) and long-lived (roughly 80).

The CDR3 numbers 12 residues from cysteine through phenylalanine. Solely the CDR3 DNA is kept, with 36 bases framed from the first base. Looking up the germline V gene (reference sequence) yields CDR1 DFQATT and CDR2 SNEGSKA. Germline trimming: 4 bases from V, 9 bases from J; junction bases outside gene matches: 6. What the authors observed across the whole study: The long-lived group showed more naive CD4+ T cells, fewer expanded clones and increased TCR diversity than the aged group, suggesting age selection. As age increased, observed TCR beta diversity per million T cells dropped in a roughly linear way, and a significant reduction was already evident by age roughly 40. Estimates of total diversity based on one million sequenced T cells were considered lower bounds and underestimates. Donor CMV infection status was unknown, potentially confounding age-related changes in expanded clonotypes. Since profiling was done on bulk unsorted PBMCs, naive and antigen-experienced compartments could not be conclusively compared. A strong correlation was found between observed TCR beta diversity and the percentage of naive T cells measured by flow cytometry.

Systemically healthy Caucasian individuals from Russia, 39 in total and aged roughly 6 to 100 years, were included as donors. Each donor gave 8 to 10 milliliters of peripheral blood, drawn into EDTA-treated Vacutainer tubes. Ficoll-Paque density-gradient centrifugation was used to isolate PBMCs, with at least 6 million per sample. Trizol reagent was used to extract total RNA from PBMCs, with at least 6 micrograms per sample. For every donor, an aliquot of PBMCs went through flow cytometry to measure the percentages of naive CD45RAhigh/CD27high T cells. Libraries were constructed by 5' RACE. The listed sequencing device is Illumina HiSeq 2500. A second about 7 to 11 cycle PCR used a sample-barcoded 5' primer and a J-beta primer mix. A template-switch 5' adaptor carrying 12 random nucleotides introduced a unique molecular identifier onto each TCR beta cDNA molecule. Each sample yielded at least 3 million CDR3-containing paired-end reads. First-strand cDNA synthesis was performed from all RNA using the Mint cDNA synthesis kit, with priming by a TRBC-specific oligonucleotide. Following uracil-DNA glycosylase treatment, a first 18-cycle PCR with universal primers M1SS and BC2_uni_R was performed on all cDNA. The authors' pipeline ran thus. For normalization, 1 million high-quality reads were randomly selected from each sample, with every read carrying a distinct molecular identifier. Instead of being binned into consensus sequences, reads that shared molecular identifiers were thrown out. MiTCR, run with a Q25 quality threshold and the strictest error-elimination algorithm, handled CDR3 identification, clonotype clustering and error correction. A nonparametric unseen species model using Euler transformation provided a lower-bound estimate of total TCR beta diversity. Starting from the raw public reads, TCRdb applied fastp trimming at Q25, assembled clones with MiXCR and retained in-frame beta chains. When rows share a CDR3 protein, they turn into one entry using the most common DNA and genes. TCRdb, not the authors, supplied the V and J calls. The sample profile shows 600,000 or so distinct CDR3 sequences; around half of them were found once. The ten largest clones add up to about 22% of the sample.

In the case of this clonotype: What this receptor recognizes is not known. The record has no base qualities; no much larger clone is one base away.

The receptor comes from an older man in good health. The sequence joins TRBV20-1 to TRBJ2-7; the junction holds 10 bases that match TRBD1. The sequenced material came from blood. Here the CDR3 is given as CSATTGGGVQYF. The DNA sequence is as follows: TGCAGTGCTACGACAGGGGGCGGGGTGCAGTACTTC.